These T cell receptor beta chains were read from a single sample in a study of neurological immune-mediated disorders. TCRdb reanalysed the 5' RACE reads using MiXCR and keeps one entry per CDR3 protein. The sample holds about 79,000 distinct CDR3 sequences, around 14% seen once. The specimen sequenced was PBMCs. These receptors came from a woman aged 45 to 65 in good health. CDR3s include the opening cysteine and the closing phenylalanine or tryptophan. A D gene is named only where the DNA matches it firmly. Only some rows state a clone size, as once, few, many or a class for expanded clones.

CDR3aa: CASSSGTGPLGSPGNTIYF; CDR3nt: TGTGCCAGCAGTTCGGGGACAGGGCCTCTGGGTTCCCCTGGAAACACCATATATTTT; d_gene: TRBD1; v_gene: TRBV28; abundance: many; j_gene: TRBJ1-3
CDR3aa: CASSLGTGGSYEQYF; CDR3nt: TGCGCCAGCAGCTTGGGGACAGGGGGCTCCTACGAGCAGTACTTC; d_gene: TRBD1; v_gene: TRBV5-1; abundance: many; j_gene: TRBJ2-7
CDR3aa: CSVAGDNNQPQHF; CDR3nt: TGCAGCGTTGCTGGGGACAACAATCAGCCCCAGCATTTT; d_gene: -; v_gene: TRBV29-1; abundance: many; j_gene: TRBJ1-5
CDR3aa: CASSWSGGGPEQYF; CDR3nt: TGTGCCAGCAGCTGGAGTGGCGGGGGGCCCGAGCAGTACTTC; d_gene: TRBD2; v_gene: TRBV7-9; abundance: many; j_gene: TRBJ2-7
CDR3aa: CASSPGLAGGPSTDTQYF; CDR3nt: TGCGCCAGCAGCCCCGGACTAGCGGGAGGGCCTAGCACAGATACGCAGTATTTT; d_gene: TRBD2; v_gene: TRBV5-1; abundance: -; j_gene: TRBJ2-3
CDR3aa: CASSPGRTYNEQFF; CDR3nt: TGTGCCAGCAGCCCCGGACGGACCTACAATGAGCAGTTCTTC; d_gene: -; v_gene: TRBV7-6; abundance: many; j_gene: TRBJ2-1
CDR3aa: CASSDGAVGVTEAFF; CDR3nt: TGCGCCAGCAGCGACGGAGCCGTCGGGGTAACTGAAGCTTTCTTT; d_gene: -; v_gene: TRBV5-1; abundance: many; j_gene: TRBJ1-1
CDR3aa: CASSVDRGYEQFF; CDR3nt: TGTGCCAGCAGTGTCGACAGGGGGTATGAGCAGTTCTTC; d_gene: TRBD1; v_gene: TRBV6-1; abundance: -; j_gene: TRBJ2-1
CDR3aa: CSAPWGLRSTGELFF; CDR3nt: TGCAGTGCCCCGTGGGGCTTGCGGAGCACCGGGGAGCTGTTTTTT; d_gene: -; v_gene: TRBV20-1; abundance: many; j_gene: TRBJ2-2
CDR3aa: CASSYSVARNNEQFF; CDR3nt: TGTGCCAGCAGTTACTCTGTGGCCCGAAACAATGAGCAGTTCTTC; d_gene: -; v_gene: TRBV6-5; abundance: many; j_gene: TRBJ2-1
CDR3aa: CAISDVQHRGSEQFF; CDR3nt: TGTGCCATCAGTGATGTCCAGCATCGGGGGTCGGAGCAGTTCTTC; d_gene: -; v_gene: TRBV10-3; abundance: many; j_gene: TRBJ2-1
CDR3aa: CASSLDIFNTEAFF; CDR3nt: TGCGCCAGCAGCTTGGACATCTTCAACACTGAAGCTTTCTTT; d_gene: -; v_gene: TRBV5-1; abundance: -; j_gene: TRBJ1-1
CDR3aa: CASSPIGGQGGSPLHF; CDR3nt: TGTGCCAGCAGTCCGATTGGGGGACAGGGCGGTTCACCCCTCCACTTT; d_gene: TRBD1; v_gene: TRBV6-5; abundance: many; j_gene: TRBJ1-6
CDR3aa: CATSVSGRGLYGYTF; CDR3nt: TGTGCCACCTCAGTTTCCGGGCGGGGCCTCTATGGCTACACCTTC; d_gene: -; v_gene: TRBV28; abundance: many; j_gene: TRBJ1-2
CDR3aa: CASKTGTANTEAFF; CDR3nt: TGTGCCAGCAAAACCGGGACAGCGAACACTGAAGCTTTCTTT; d_gene: TRBD1; v_gene: TRBV28; abundance: many; j_gene: TRBJ1-1
CDR3aa: CASSLAPGQSYYEQYF; CDR3nt: TGTGCCAGCAGCTTGGCGCCGGGACAGAGTTACTACGAGCAGTACTTC; d_gene: TRBD1; v_gene: TRBV5-5; abundance: few; j_gene: TRBJ2-7
CDR3aa: CASSPPQNTGELFF; CDR3nt: TGTGCCAGCTCACCACCGCAGAACACCGGGGAGCTGTTTTTT; d_gene: -; v_gene: TRBV18; abundance: many; j_gene: TRBJ2-2
CDR3aa: CASGGQNMGGYTF; CDR3nt: TGTGCCAGCGGGGGACAAAACATGGGCGGCTACACCTTC; d_gene: -; v_gene: TRBV6-1; abundance: few; j_gene: TRBJ1-2
CDR3aa: CASSLGRTSQPYEQYF; CDR3nt: TGCGCCAGCAGCCTCGGCCGGACTAGCCAACCCTACGAGCAGTACTTC; d_gene: TRBD2; v_gene: TRBV4-1; abundance: -; j_gene: TRBJ2-7
CDR3aa: CASSLEQASYEQYF; CDR3nt: TGCGCCAGCAGCTTGGAGCAGGCATCCTACGAGCAGTACTTC; d_gene: -; v_gene: TRBV5-1; abundance: -; j_gene: TRBJ2-7
CDR3aa: CSALDRELSYNSPLHF; CDR3nt: TGCAGTGCCTTAGACAGGGAACTCTCCTATAATTCACCCCTCCACTTT; d_gene: TRBD1; v_gene: TRBV20-1; abundance: many; j_gene: TRBJ1-6
CDR3aa: CASSLAPRGPDNEQFF; CDR3nt: TGCGCCAGCAGCTTGGCACCCCGGGGGCCCGACAATGAGCAGTTCTTC; d_gene: -; v_gene: TRBV5-1; abundance: many; j_gene: TRBJ2-1
CDR3aa: CASSSSQSSGNTIYF; CDR3nt: TGTGCCAGCAGCTCCTCCCAGAGCTCTGGAAACACCATATATTTT; d_gene: -; v_gene: TRBV7-2; abundance: many; j_gene: TRBJ1-3
CDR3aa: CASSLGRTGKDGYTF; CDR3nt: TGTGCCAGCAGCTTAGGAAGGACCGGAAAGGATGGCTACACCTTC; d_gene: -; v_gene: TRBV7-9; abundance: many; j_gene: TRBJ1-2
CDR3aa: CASSLSGLAASTDTQYF; CDR3nt: TGTGCCAGCAGCTTATCGGGACTAGCGGCTAGCACAGATACGCAGTATTTT; d_gene: TRBD2; v_gene: TRBV7-2; abundance: many; j_gene: TRBJ2-3
CDR3aa: CASDSRRSTDTQYF; CDR3nt: TGTGCCAGCGACTCCCGAAGGAGCACAGATACGCAGTATTTT; d_gene: -; v_gene: TRBV7-2; abundance: many; j_gene: TRBJ2-3
CDR3aa: CASSLAPRGRTDTQYF; CDR3nt: TGTGCCAGCAGCTTAGCCCCCAGGGGGCGAACAGATACGCAGTATTTT; d_gene: TRBD1; v_gene: TRBV7-2; abundance: many; j_gene: TRBJ2-3
CDR3aa: CASSIGLRMNTEAFF; CDR3nt: TGTGCCAGTAGTATAGGGTTGCGAATGAACACTGAAGCTTTCTTT; d_gene: -; v_gene: TRBV19; abundance: few; j_gene: TRBJ1-1
CDR3aa: CASGFPTSQDTQYF; CDR3nt: TGCGCCAGCGGCTTCCCGACTAGTCAAGATACGCAGTATTTT; d_gene: -; v_gene: TRBV5-1; abundance: many; j_gene: TRBJ2-3
CDR3aa: CASSYGQINEKLFF; CDR3nt: TGTGCCAGCAGCTACGGACAGATTAATGAAAAACTGTTTTTT; d_gene: -; v_gene: TRBV11-2; abundance: few; j_gene: TRBJ1-4
CDR3aa: CSRGNNYGYTF; CDR3nt: TGCAGCAGGGGGAATAACTATGGCTACACCTTC; d_gene: -; v_gene: TRBV29-1; abundance: many; j_gene: TRBJ1-2
CDR3aa: CASRGADTTYGYTF; CDR3nt: TGTGCCAGCAGGGGAGCAGATACTACCTATGGCTACACCTTC; d_gene: -; v_gene: TRBV28; abundance: many; j_gene: TRBJ1-2
CDR3aa: CSTTTSRSTDTQYF; CDR3nt: TGCAGCACGACGACTAGCAGGAGCACAGATACGCAGTATTTT; d_gene: TRBD2; v_gene: TRBV29-1; abundance: many; j_gene: TRBJ2-3
CDR3aa: CASSQGGLAGGSYEQYF; CDR3nt: TGTGCCAGCAGCCAAGGGGGGCTGGCGGGAGGTTCCTACGAGCAGTACTTC; d_gene: TRBD2; v_gene: TRBV4-2; abundance: many; j_gene: TRBJ2-7
CDR3aa: CSALQGTGADTQYF; CDR3nt: TGCAGTGCCCTTCAGGGGACCGGCGCCGATACGCAGTATTTT; d_gene: -; v_gene: TRBV20-1; abundance: -; j_gene: TRBJ2-3
CDR3aa: CASSLGVTGRRQETQYF; CDR3nt: TGTGCCAGCAGCTTAGGGGTAACCGGACGGAGGCAAGAGACCCAGTACTTC; d_gene: -; v_gene: TRBV7-9; abundance: many; j_gene: TRBJ2-5
CDR3aa: CASSLGPLGSSYNEQFF; CDR3nt: TGCGCCAGCAGCTTGGGCCCCCTAGGTAGCTCCTACAATGAGCAGTTCTTC; d_gene: -; v_gene: TRBV5-1; abundance: many; j_gene: TRBJ2-1
CDR3aa: CASSQDPFPAGGVDNEQFF; CDR3nt: TGTGCCAGCAGCCAAGATCCTTTTCCTGCGGGAGGGGTAGACAATGAGCAGTTCTTC; d_gene: TRBD2; v_gene: TRBV3-1; abundance: many; j_gene: TRBJ2-1
CDR3aa: CASSDGRYEQYF; CDR3nt: TGTGCCAGCAGTGACGGCCGTTACGAGCAGTACTTC; d_gene: -; v_gene: TRBV6-4; abundance: few; j_gene: TRBJ2-7
CDR3aa: CASSLIVRGLLLLNTGELFF; CDR3nt: TGTGCCAGCAGTTTAATAGTCAGGGGCCTACTTCTCCTGAACACCGGGGAGCTGTTTTTT; d_gene: -; v_gene: TRBV12-3/TRBV12-4; abundance: many; j_gene: TRBJ2-2
CDR3aa: CASSPRQAGKETQYF; CDR3nt: TGTGCCAGCAGCCCCCGACAGGCTGGCAAAGAGACCCAGTACTTC; d_gene: -; v_gene: TRBV7-9; abundance: many; j_gene: TRBJ2-5
CDR3aa: CASSPGQGVDGYTF; CDR3nt: TGCGCCAGCAGCCCCGGACAGGGAGTTGATGGCTACACCTTC; d_gene: TRBD1; v_gene: TRBV5-1; abundance: many; j_gene: TRBJ1-2
CDR3aa: CSGGQQSNEQFF; CDR3nt: TGCAGTGGTGGGCAACAGAGCAATGAGCAGTTCTTC; d_gene: -; v_gene: TRBV20-1; abundance: many; j_gene: TRBJ2-1
CDR3aa: CASSQGSYDRRNSPLHF; CDR3nt: TGTGCCAGCAGCCAAGGGTCCTACGACAGGCGCAATTCACCCCTCCACTTT; d_gene: -; v_gene: TRBV3-1; abundance: many; j_gene: TRBJ1-6
CDR3aa: CASSSGGSAGANVLTF; CDR3nt: TGTGCCAGCAGTTCCGGGGGATCTGCTGGGGCCAACGTCCTGACTTTC; d_gene: -; v_gene: TRBV28; abundance: many; j_gene: TRBJ2-6
CDR3aa: CASSLFAGQGNTEAFF; CDR3nt: TGCGCCAGCAGCTTGTTTGCCGGACAGGGGAACACTGAAGCTTTCTTT; d_gene: TRBD1; v_gene: TRBV5-1; abundance: many; j_gene: TRBJ1-1
CDR3aa: CASIYPNRSNQPQHF; CDR3nt: TGTGCCAGCATATATCCTAACCGTAGCAATCAGCCCCAGCATTTT; d_gene: -; v_gene: TRBV28; abundance: -; j_gene: TRBJ1-5
CDR3aa: CASSVAPGTSTDTQYF; CDR3nt: TGTGCCAGCAGCGTAGCTCCAGGGACTAGCACAGATACGCAGTATTTT; d_gene: -; v_gene: TRBV9; abundance: many; j_gene: TRBJ2-3
CDR3aa: CAISEDTYYNEQFF; CDR3nt: TGTGCCATCAGTGAGGACACCTACTACAATGAGCAGTTCTTC; d_gene: -; v_gene: TRBV10-3; abundance: many; j_gene: TRBJ2-1
CDR3aa: CASSPSGQGGSETQYF; CDR3nt: TGTGCCAGCTCACCGTCCGGACAGGGGGGATCAGAGACCCAGTACTTC; d_gene: TRBD1; v_gene: TRBV18; abundance: -; j_gene: TRBJ2-5